The 12 T cell receptor beta chains given below trace back to one sample, sequenced in a study of regulatory T cells in long-lasting Graves disease. Time point given: persistent/refractory GD, antithyroid drugs over 5 years with positive TRAb. Isolated PBMC RNA provided the starting material for the TCR library. CDR3-region Arm-PCR and iRepertoire HTBI primers produced the TCR beta libraries. TCRdb reanalysed the multiplex PCR reads using MiXCR and keeps one entry per CDR3 protein. The repertoire holds 300,000 to 400,000 distinct CDR3 sequences, with about 20% as singletons. This material consisted of peripheral blood mononuclear cells (PBMCs), taken when the disease was refractory, from a patient treated with antithyroid drugs. These TCRs come from a female donor with Graves disease.

With respect to this clonotype: One end of the junction varies from germline; a read error may be responsible. For the CDR3, the DNA is TGTGCCAGTAGTACCGGAAACATGGGACTATTGAACTTC. It translates to CASSTGNMGLLNF. This chain connects TRBV19 to TRBJ2-7, with 7 bases identical to TRBD2. CDR1 is LNHDA, CDR2 SQIVND, per germline (reference sequence). This CDR3 contains 13 residues.

The CDR3 DNA reads TGTGCCAGCAGTGAAGTCCAGTACGGGGCCAACGTCCTGACTTTC. Translation gives CASSEVQYGANVLTF. The J gene is TRBJ2-6, the V gene TRBV6-1; D gene unclear. Germline V gene sequence: CDR1 MNHNS, CDR2 SASEGT. CDR3 length: 15 amino acids. The ends were cut back, 1 base at V and 4 bases at J, with 8 bases in the middle.

Concerning this clonotype itself: A much bigger clone sits one base away, suggesting this may be a read error. This chain links TRBV3-1 with TRBJ2-7; D unresolved. The CDR3 is 12 residues long. Germline V CDR1 and CDR2: LGHDT, YNNKEL (reference sequence). CDR3 residues: CVSSQFSYEQYF. DNA for the CDR3: TGTGTCAGCAGCCAGTTTTCCTACGAGCAGTACTTC.

This clonotype occurred many times. The chain links TRBV3-1 to TRBJ2-5; TRBD1 agrees at 10 bases. The V segment lost 4 bases and the J segment 2 bases; nucleotides outside the gene matches: 10. Germline loops: CDR1 LGHDT, CDR2 YNNKEL (reference sequence). This CDR3 is 17 amino acids long. The CDR3 DNA sequence: TGTGCCAGCAGCCGGGACAGGGGAGAGGAATTACAAGAGACCCAGTACTTC. This encodes CASSRDRGEELQETQYF.

The chain has TRBV6-2 or TRBV6-3 and TRBJ2-1; a weak D match, TRBD1 (6 bases). Germline CDR1 MNHEY, CDR2 SVGEGT. The V and J ends lost 1 base and 8 bases respectively, with 24 bases between them. CDR3 size: 18 residues. CDR3 in DNA: TGTGCCAGCAGTTACTTTAGGGCTGACAGGCGGGCCAGGGATGAGCAGTTCTTC. Protein sequence: CASSYFRADRRARDEQFF.

This clonotype was recorded many times. V usage is TRBV30 and J usage is TRBJ2-7; no reliable D call. The CDR3 totals 15 residues. Trimming removed 0 bases from V and 0 bases from J, with 12 bases in between. Germline V gene lookup returns CDR1 GTSNPN and CDR2 SVGIG (reference sequence). The CDR3 region is CAWSVQRRYSYEQYF. CDR3 sequence (DNA): TGTGCCTGGAGTGTACAAAGACGATACTCCTACGAGCAGTACTTC.

Only a few counts were recorded for this clonotype. J is TRBJ2-3 and V is TRBV27; D remains ambiguous. This CDR3 is 15 amino acids long. With 5 bases removed from V and 0 bases from J, the gap between germline ends came to 12 bases. Per the germline V gene, CDR1 is MNHEY and CDR2 is SMNVEV (reference sequence). This CDR3 reads CASSPSPGSTDTQYF. DNA of the CDR3: TGTGCCAGCAGTCCCTCCCCTGGGAGCACAGATACGCAGTATTTT.

The chain combines TRBV12-3 or TRBV12-4 with TRBJ2-3; D is possibly TRBD1 (6 bases). V lost 8 bases to trimming and J lost 3 bases, with 18 bases between them. The CDR3 extends over 15 amino acids. CDR3 residues: CASGEQGLSTDTQYF. CDR3 in DNA: TGTGCCAGCGGAGAACAGGGTCTCAGTACAGATACGCAGTATTTT.

The chain combines TRBV28 with TRBJ2-5; no reliable D call. In germline, CDR1 is MDHEN, CDR2 SYDVKM. Trimming cost V 6 bases and J 5 bases, with 13 bases left between them. The CDR3 runs to 13 residues. The CDR3 sequence: CASRIIPAETQYF. The CDR3 nucleotides are TGTGCCAGCAGAATTATTCCAGCGGAGACCCAGTACTTC.

The V call is TRBV7-9, the J call TRBJ1-2; 10 bases map to TRBD1. V dropped 1 base and J dropped 2; count of bases not matched to a gene: 4. The CDR3 is 16 amino acids. Germline assignment: CDR1 SEHNR and CDR2 FQNEAQ (reference sequence). The CDR3 region is CASSLGMGQGNYGYTF. CDR3 nucleotides: TGTGCCAGCAGCTTAGGGATGGGACAGGGGAACTATGGCTACACCTTC. Combining the CDR3 with reference TRBV7-9 and TRBJ1-2 gives the whole variable domain DTGVSQNPRHKITKRGQNVTFRCDPISEHNRLYWYRQTLGQGPEFLTYFQNEAQLEKSRLLSDRFSAERPKGSFSTLEIQRTEQGDSAMYLCASSLGMGQGNYGYTFGSGTRLTVV.

The V gene is TRBV5-6, the J gene TRBJ2-2; no reliable D call. CDR3 length: 13 residues. V was shortened by 2 bases and J by 4 bases, with 6 bases between the two germline ends. CDR1 is SGHDT, CDR2 YYEEEE, per germline. CDR3: CASSFGFTGELFF. CDR3 bases: TGTGCCAGCAGCTTTGGGTTCACCGGGGAGCTGTTTTTT.

At least ten counts were recorded for this clonotype. The chain is built from TRBV7-3 and TRBJ1-2, with TRBD1 matching over 7 bases. The germline gives CDR1 SGHTA, CDR2 FQGTGA. Germline trimming cut 5 bases from V and 7 bases from J; bases unmatched to any gene: 16. This CDR3 has 16 residues. Here the CDR3 reads CASSTDGQVSVSGYTF. CDR3 nucleotide sequence: TGTGCCAGCAGCACCGACGGACAGGTTTCCGTTTCTGGCTACACCTTC.